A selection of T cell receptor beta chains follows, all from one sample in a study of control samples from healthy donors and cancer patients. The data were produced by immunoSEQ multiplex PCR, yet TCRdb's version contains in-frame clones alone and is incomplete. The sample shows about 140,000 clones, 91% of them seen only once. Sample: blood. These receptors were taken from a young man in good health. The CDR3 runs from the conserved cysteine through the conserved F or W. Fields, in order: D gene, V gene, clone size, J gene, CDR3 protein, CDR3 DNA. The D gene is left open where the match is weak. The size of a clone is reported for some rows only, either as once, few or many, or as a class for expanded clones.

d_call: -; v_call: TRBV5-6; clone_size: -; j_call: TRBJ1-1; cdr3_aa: CASSPRTFSEAFF; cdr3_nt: TGTGCCAGCAGCCCAAGGACATTCTCTGAAGCTTTCTTT
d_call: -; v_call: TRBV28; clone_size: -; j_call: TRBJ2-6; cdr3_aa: CASSPGANVLTF; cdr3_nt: TGTGCCAGCAGCCCAGGGGCCAACGTCCTGACTTTC
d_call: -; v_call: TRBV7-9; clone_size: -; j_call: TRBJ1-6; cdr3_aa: CASSSNREGSPLHF; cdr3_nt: TGTGCCAGCAGCTCAAACAGGGAAGGGTCACCCCTCCACTTT
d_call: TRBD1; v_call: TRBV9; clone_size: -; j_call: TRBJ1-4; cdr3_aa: CASGTGSEKLFF; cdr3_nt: TGTGCCAGCGGGACAGGGTCTGAAAAACTGTTTTTT
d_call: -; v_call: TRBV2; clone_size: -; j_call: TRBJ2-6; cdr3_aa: CASSDPGLKSGANVLTF; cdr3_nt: TGTGCCAGCAGTGATCCGGGACTTAAGAGTGGGGCCAACGTCCTGACTTTC
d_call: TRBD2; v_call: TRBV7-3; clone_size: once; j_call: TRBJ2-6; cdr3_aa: CASSSRIIAGAGSGANVLTF; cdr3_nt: TGTGCCAGCAGCTCCAGGATCATAGCGGGGGCGGGCTCTGGGGCCAACGTCCTGACTTTC
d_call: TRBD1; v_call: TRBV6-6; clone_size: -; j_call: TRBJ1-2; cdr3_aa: CASSYSIGGTAYGYTF; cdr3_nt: TGTGCCAGCAGTTACTCGATAGGGGGCACGGCCTATGGCTACACCTTC
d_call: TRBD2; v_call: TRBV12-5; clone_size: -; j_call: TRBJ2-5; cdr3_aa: CASGFGTRPETQYF; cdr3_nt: TGTGCTAGTGGTTTTGGGACTAGGCCAGAGACCCAGTACTTC
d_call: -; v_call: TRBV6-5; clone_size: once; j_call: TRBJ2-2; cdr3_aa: CASHFPTGELFF; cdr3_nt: TGTGCCAGCCACTTCCCGACCGGGGAGCTGTTTTTT
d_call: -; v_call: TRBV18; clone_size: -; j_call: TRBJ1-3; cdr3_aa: CASSPPQGTNSGNTIYF; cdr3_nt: TGTGCCAGCTCACCACCGCAGGGAACCAACTCTGGAAACACCATATATTTT
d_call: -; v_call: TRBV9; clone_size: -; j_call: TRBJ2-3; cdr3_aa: CASSPGGLAVGDTQYF; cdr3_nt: TGTGCCAGCAGCCCTGGGGGGCTAGCGGTTGGAGATACGCAGTATTTT
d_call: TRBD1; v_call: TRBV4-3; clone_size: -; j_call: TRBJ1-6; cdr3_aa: CASSQDMVRQGAWNSPLHF; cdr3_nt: TGCGCCAGCAGCCAAGATATGGTCCGGCAGGGGGCATGGAATTCACCCCTCCACTTT
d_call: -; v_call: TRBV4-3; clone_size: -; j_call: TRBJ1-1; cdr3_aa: CASSRDGLGGGNTEAFF; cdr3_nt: TGCGCCAGCAGCCGTGACGGCCTAGGGGGAGGAAACACTGAAGCTTTCTTT